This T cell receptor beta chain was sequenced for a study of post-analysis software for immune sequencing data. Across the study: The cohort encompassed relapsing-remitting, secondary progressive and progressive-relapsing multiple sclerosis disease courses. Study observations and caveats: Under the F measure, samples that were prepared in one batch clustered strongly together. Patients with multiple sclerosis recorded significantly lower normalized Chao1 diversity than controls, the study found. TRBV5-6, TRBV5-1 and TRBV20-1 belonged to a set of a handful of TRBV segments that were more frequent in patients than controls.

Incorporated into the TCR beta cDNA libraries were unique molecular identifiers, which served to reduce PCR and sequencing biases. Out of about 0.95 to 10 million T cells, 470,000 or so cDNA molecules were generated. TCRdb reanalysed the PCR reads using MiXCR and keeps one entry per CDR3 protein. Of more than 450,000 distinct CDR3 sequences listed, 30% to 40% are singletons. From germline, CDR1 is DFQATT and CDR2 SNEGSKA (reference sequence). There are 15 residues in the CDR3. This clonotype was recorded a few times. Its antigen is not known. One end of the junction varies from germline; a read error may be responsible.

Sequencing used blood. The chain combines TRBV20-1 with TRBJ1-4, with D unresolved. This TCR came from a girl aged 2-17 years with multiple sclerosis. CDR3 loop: CSAPIPRRTTEKLFF. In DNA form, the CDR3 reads TGCAGTGCTCCCATACCGCGGCGGACTACTGAAAAACTGTTTTTT.